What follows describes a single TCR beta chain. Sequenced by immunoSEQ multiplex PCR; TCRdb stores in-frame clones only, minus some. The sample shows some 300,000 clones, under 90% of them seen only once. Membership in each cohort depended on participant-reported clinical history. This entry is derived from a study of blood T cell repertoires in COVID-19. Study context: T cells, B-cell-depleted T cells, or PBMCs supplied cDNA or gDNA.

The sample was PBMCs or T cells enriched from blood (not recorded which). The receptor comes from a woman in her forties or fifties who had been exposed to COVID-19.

The CDR3 nucleotides are TGTGCCAGCAGGACGACAGGGTTCTATGGCTACACCTTC. Its protein product is CASRTTGFYGYTF. The J gene is TRBJ1-2, the V gene TRBV28; 7 nucleotides agree with TRBD1. CDR3 size: 13 residues. V lost 6 bases, J lost 4 bases, and 5 bases stayed unmatched. Germline V gene lookup returns CDR1 MDHEN and CDR2 SYDVKM.